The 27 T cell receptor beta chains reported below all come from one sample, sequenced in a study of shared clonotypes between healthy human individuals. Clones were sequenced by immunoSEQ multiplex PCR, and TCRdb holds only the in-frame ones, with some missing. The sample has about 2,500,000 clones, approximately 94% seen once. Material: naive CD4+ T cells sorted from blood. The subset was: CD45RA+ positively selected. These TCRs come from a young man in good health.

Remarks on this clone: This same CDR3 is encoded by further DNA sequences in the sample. This chain's CDR3 is CASSRQGNYGYTF. DNA of the CDR3: TGTGCCAGCAGTCGACAGGGTAACTATGGCTACACCTTC. The chain carries TRBV6-6 and TRBJ1-2, with TRBD1 matching 7 bases. The V gene's germline CDR1 is MNHNY and CDR2 SVGAGI (reference sequence). With V trimmed by 5 bases and J by 1 base, 1 base remained unmatched. This CDR3 comprises 13 residues.

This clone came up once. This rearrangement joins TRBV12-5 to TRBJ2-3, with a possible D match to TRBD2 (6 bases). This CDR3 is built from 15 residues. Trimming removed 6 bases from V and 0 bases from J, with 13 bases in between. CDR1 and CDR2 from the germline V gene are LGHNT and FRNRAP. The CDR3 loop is CASGRSGSSTDTQYF. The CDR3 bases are TGTGCTAGTGGGCGGAGCGGGTCCAGCACAGATACGCAGTATTTT.

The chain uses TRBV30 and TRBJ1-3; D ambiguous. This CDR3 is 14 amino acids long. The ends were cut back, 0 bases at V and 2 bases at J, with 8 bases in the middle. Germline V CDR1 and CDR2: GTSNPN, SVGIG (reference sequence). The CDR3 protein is CAWSVRATGNTIYF. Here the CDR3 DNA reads TGTGCCTGGAGTGTGCGTGCTACTGGAAACACCATATATTTT. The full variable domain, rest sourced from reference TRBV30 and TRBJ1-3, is SQTIHQWPATLVQPVGSPLSLECTVEGTSNPNLYWYRQAAGRGLQLLFYSVGIGQISSEVPQNLSASRPQDRQFILSSKKLLLSDSGFYLCAWSVRATGNTIYFGEGSWLTVV.

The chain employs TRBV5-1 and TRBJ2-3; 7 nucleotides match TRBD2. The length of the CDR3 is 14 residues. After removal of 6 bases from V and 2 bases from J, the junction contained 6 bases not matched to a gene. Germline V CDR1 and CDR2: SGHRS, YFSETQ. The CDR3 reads CASKKRGLTDTQYF. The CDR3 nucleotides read TGCGCCAGCAAGAAGCGGGGCCTCACAGATACGCAGTATTTT.

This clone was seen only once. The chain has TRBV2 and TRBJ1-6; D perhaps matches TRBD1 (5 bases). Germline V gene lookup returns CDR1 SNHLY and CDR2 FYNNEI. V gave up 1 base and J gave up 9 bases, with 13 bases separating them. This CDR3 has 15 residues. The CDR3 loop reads CASSEEGVVGSPLHF. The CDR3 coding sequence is TGTGCCAGCAGTGAAGAAGGGGTAGTAGGTTCACCCCTCCACTTT.

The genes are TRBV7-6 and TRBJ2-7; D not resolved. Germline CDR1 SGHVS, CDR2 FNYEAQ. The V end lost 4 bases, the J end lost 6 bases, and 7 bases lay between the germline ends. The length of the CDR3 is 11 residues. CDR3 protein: CASSSSSEQYF. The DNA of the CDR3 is TGTGCCAGCAGCTCGTCTTCCGAGCAGTACTTC.

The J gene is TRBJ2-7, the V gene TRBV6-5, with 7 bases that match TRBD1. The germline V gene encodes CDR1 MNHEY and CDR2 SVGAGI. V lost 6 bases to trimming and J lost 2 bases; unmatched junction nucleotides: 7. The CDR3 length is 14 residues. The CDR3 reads CASSPLTGTYEQYF. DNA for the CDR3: TGTGCCAGCAGCCCTCTGACAGGGACCTACGAGCAGTACTTC.

CDR3 loop: CATSRGWANQETQYF. The CDR3, as DNA: TGTGCCACCAGCAGAGGGTGGGCTAACCAAGAGACCCAGTACTTC. The J gene is TRBJ2-5, the V gene TRBV15; D gene unclear. The CDR3 totals 15 residues. The ends were cut back, 1 base at V and 0 bases at J, with 9 bases in the middle. Germline V gene data show CDR1 as LNHNV and CDR2 as YYDKDF (reference sequence).

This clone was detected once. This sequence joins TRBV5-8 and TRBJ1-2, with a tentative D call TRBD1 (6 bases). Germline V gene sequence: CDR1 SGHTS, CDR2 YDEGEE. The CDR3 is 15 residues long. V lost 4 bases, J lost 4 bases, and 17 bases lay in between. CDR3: CASSPRGQRPYGYTF. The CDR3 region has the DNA TGTGCCAGCAGCCCCCGCGGACAGAGACCCTATGGCTACACCTTC.

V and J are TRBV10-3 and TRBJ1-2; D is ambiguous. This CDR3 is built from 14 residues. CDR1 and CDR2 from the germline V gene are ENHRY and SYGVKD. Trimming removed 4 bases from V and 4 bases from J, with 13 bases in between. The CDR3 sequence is CAISVKEGRYGYTF. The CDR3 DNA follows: TGTGCCATCAGTGTAAAGGAAGGGCGCTATGGCTACACCTTC.

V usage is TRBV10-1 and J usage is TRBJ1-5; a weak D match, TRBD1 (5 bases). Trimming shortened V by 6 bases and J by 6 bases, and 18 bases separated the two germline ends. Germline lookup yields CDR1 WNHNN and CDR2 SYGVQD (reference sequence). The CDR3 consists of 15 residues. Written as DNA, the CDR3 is TGCGCCAGCAGCTGGGAATTTGGGGGAGGTCAGCCCCAGCATTTT. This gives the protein CASSWEFGGGQPQHF.

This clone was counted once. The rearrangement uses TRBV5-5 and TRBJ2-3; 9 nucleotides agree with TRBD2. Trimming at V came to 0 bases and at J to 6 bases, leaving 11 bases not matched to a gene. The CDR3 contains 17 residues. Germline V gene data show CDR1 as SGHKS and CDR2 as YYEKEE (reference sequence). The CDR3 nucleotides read TGTGCCAGCAGCTTGGCTGGATTAGCGGGAGTCGGGGATACGCAGTATTTT. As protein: CASSLAGLAGVGDTQYF.

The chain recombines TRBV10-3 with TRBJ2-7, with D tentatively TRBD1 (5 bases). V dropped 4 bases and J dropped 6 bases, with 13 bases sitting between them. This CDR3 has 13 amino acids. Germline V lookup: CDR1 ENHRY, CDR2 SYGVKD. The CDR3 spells CAISVQIGAEQYF. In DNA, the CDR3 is TGTGCCATCAGTGTCCAGATAGGGGCCGAGCAGTACTTC.

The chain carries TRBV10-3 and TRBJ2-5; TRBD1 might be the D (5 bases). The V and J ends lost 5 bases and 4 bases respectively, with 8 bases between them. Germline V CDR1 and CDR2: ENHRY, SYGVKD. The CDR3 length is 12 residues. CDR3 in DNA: TGTGCCATCAGTAGCCAGGGAGAGACCCAGTACTTC. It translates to CAISSQGETQYF.

The CDR3 bases are TGTGCCAGCAGACAGGGGATCGGCTACGAGCAGTACTTC. Protein product: CASRQGIGYEQYF. J is TRBJ2-7 and V is TRBV7-6, with 7 bases matching TRBD1. The CDR3 has 13 amino acids. V lost 6 bases to trimming and J lost 3 bases; unmatched junction nucleotides: 5. CDR1 is SGHVS, CDR2 FNYEAQ, per germline.

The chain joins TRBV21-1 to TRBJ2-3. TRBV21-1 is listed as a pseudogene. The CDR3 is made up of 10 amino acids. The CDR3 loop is CADPTDTQYF. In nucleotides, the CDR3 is TGTGCCGATCCCACAGATACGCAGTATTTT.

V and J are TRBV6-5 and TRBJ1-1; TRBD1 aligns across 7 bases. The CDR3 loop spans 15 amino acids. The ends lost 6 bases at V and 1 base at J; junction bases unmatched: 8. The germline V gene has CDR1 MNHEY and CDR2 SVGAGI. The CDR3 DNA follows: TGTGCCAGCAGAAGGGAGGGGGCAACGAACACTGAAGCTTTCTTT. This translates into CASRREGATNTEAFF.

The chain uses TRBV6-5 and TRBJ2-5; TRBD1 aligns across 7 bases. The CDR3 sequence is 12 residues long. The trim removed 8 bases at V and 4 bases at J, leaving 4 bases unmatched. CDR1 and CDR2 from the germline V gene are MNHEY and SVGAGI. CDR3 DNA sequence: TGTGCCAGCGGCAGGGGGTCAGAGACCCAGTACTTC. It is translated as CASGRGSETQYF.

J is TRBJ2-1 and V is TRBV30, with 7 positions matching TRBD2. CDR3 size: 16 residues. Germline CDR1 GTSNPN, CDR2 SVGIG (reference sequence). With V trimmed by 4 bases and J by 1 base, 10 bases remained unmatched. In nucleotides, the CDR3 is TGTGCCTGGACTAAAAGCGGGAAAGGTTCCTACAATGAGCAGTTCTTC. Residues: CAWTKSGKGSYNEQFF.

The CDR3: CASRSGSHYEQYF. The CDR3 DNA is TGTGCCAGTAGGAGCGGGTCCCACTACGAGCAGTACTTC. The V and J genes are TRBV19 and TRBJ2-7, with a weak D call TRBD2 (6 bases). The CDR3 runs 13 residues. Germline values: CDR1 LNHDA, CDR2 SQIVND (reference sequence). Between the trimmed V and J ends, which lost 6 bases and 3 bases, there was a span of 12 bases.

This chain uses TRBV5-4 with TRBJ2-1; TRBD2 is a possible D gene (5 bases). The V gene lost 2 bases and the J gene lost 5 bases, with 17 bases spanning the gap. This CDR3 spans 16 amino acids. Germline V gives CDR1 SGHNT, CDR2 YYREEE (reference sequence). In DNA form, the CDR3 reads TGTGCCAGCAGCTTCCCCGGGAAAGGAAGGGACAATGAGCAGTTCTTC. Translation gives CASSFPGKGRDNEQFF.

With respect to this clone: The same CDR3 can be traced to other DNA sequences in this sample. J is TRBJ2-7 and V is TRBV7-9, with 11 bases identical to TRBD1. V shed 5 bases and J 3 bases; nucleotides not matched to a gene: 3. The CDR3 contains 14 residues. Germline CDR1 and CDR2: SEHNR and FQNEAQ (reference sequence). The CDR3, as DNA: TGTGCCAGCAGCCCGGGACAGGGGGGCTACGAGCAGTACTTC. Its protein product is CASSPGQGGYEQYF.

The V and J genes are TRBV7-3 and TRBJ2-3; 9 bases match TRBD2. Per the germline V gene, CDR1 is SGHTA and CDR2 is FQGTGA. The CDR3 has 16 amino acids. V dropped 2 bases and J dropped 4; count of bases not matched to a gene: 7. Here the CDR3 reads CASSLAAGGQSDTQYF. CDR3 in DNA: TGTGCCAGCAGCTTAGCGGCGGGGGGGCAATCAGATACGCAGTATTTT. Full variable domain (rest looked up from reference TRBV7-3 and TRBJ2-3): GAGVSQTPSNKVTEKGKYVELRCDPISGHTALYWYRQSLGQGPEFLIYFQGTGAADDSGLPNDRFFAVRPEGSVSTLKIQRTERGDSAVYLCASSLAAGGQSDTQYFGPGTRLTVL.

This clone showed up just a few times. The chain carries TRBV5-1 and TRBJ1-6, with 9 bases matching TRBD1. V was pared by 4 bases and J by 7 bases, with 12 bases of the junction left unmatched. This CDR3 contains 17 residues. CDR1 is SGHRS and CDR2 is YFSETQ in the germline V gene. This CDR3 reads CASSPGTGTRGNSPLHF. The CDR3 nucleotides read TGCGCCAGCAGCCCCGGGACAGGGACAAGGGGAAATTCACCCCTCCACTTT.

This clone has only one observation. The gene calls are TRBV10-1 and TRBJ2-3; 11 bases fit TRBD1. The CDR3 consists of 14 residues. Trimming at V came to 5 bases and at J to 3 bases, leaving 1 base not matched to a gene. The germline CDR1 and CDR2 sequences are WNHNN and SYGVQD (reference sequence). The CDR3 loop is CASSWDRGTDTQYF. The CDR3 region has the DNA TGCGCCAGCAGTTGGGACAGGGGGACAGATACGCAGTATTTT.

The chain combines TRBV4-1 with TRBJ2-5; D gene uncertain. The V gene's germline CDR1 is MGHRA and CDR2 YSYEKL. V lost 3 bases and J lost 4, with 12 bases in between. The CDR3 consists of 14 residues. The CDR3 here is CASSQTGVRETQYF. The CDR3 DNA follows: TGCGCCAGCAGCCAGACTGGGGTTCGAGAGACCCAGTACTTC.

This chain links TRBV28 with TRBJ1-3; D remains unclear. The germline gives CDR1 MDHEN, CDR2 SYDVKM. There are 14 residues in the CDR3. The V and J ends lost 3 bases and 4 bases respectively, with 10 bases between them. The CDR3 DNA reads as TGTGCCAGCAGTTTTTGGGCGGACGGAAACACCATATATTTT. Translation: CASSFWADGNTIYF.